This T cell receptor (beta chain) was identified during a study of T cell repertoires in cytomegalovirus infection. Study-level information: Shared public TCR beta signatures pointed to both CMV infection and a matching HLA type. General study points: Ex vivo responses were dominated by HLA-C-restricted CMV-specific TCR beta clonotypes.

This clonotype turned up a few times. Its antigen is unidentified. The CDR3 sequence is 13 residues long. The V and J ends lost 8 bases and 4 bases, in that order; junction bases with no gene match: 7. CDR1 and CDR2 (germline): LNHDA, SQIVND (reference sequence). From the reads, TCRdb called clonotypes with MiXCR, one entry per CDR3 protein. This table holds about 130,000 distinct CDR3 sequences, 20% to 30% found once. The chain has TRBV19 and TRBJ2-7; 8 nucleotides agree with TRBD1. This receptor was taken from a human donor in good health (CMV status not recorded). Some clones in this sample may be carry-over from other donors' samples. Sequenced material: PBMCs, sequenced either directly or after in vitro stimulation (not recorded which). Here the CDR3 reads CASGRDRTYEQYF. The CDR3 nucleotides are TGTGCCAGTGGTCGGGACAGGACGTACGAGCAGTACTTC. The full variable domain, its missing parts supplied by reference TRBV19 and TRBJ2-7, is DGGITQSPKYLFRKEGQNVTLSCEQNLNHDAMYWYRQDPGQGLRLIYYSQIVNDFQKGDIAEGYSVSREKKESFPLTVTSAQKNPTAFYLCASGRDRTYEQYFGPGTRLTVT.